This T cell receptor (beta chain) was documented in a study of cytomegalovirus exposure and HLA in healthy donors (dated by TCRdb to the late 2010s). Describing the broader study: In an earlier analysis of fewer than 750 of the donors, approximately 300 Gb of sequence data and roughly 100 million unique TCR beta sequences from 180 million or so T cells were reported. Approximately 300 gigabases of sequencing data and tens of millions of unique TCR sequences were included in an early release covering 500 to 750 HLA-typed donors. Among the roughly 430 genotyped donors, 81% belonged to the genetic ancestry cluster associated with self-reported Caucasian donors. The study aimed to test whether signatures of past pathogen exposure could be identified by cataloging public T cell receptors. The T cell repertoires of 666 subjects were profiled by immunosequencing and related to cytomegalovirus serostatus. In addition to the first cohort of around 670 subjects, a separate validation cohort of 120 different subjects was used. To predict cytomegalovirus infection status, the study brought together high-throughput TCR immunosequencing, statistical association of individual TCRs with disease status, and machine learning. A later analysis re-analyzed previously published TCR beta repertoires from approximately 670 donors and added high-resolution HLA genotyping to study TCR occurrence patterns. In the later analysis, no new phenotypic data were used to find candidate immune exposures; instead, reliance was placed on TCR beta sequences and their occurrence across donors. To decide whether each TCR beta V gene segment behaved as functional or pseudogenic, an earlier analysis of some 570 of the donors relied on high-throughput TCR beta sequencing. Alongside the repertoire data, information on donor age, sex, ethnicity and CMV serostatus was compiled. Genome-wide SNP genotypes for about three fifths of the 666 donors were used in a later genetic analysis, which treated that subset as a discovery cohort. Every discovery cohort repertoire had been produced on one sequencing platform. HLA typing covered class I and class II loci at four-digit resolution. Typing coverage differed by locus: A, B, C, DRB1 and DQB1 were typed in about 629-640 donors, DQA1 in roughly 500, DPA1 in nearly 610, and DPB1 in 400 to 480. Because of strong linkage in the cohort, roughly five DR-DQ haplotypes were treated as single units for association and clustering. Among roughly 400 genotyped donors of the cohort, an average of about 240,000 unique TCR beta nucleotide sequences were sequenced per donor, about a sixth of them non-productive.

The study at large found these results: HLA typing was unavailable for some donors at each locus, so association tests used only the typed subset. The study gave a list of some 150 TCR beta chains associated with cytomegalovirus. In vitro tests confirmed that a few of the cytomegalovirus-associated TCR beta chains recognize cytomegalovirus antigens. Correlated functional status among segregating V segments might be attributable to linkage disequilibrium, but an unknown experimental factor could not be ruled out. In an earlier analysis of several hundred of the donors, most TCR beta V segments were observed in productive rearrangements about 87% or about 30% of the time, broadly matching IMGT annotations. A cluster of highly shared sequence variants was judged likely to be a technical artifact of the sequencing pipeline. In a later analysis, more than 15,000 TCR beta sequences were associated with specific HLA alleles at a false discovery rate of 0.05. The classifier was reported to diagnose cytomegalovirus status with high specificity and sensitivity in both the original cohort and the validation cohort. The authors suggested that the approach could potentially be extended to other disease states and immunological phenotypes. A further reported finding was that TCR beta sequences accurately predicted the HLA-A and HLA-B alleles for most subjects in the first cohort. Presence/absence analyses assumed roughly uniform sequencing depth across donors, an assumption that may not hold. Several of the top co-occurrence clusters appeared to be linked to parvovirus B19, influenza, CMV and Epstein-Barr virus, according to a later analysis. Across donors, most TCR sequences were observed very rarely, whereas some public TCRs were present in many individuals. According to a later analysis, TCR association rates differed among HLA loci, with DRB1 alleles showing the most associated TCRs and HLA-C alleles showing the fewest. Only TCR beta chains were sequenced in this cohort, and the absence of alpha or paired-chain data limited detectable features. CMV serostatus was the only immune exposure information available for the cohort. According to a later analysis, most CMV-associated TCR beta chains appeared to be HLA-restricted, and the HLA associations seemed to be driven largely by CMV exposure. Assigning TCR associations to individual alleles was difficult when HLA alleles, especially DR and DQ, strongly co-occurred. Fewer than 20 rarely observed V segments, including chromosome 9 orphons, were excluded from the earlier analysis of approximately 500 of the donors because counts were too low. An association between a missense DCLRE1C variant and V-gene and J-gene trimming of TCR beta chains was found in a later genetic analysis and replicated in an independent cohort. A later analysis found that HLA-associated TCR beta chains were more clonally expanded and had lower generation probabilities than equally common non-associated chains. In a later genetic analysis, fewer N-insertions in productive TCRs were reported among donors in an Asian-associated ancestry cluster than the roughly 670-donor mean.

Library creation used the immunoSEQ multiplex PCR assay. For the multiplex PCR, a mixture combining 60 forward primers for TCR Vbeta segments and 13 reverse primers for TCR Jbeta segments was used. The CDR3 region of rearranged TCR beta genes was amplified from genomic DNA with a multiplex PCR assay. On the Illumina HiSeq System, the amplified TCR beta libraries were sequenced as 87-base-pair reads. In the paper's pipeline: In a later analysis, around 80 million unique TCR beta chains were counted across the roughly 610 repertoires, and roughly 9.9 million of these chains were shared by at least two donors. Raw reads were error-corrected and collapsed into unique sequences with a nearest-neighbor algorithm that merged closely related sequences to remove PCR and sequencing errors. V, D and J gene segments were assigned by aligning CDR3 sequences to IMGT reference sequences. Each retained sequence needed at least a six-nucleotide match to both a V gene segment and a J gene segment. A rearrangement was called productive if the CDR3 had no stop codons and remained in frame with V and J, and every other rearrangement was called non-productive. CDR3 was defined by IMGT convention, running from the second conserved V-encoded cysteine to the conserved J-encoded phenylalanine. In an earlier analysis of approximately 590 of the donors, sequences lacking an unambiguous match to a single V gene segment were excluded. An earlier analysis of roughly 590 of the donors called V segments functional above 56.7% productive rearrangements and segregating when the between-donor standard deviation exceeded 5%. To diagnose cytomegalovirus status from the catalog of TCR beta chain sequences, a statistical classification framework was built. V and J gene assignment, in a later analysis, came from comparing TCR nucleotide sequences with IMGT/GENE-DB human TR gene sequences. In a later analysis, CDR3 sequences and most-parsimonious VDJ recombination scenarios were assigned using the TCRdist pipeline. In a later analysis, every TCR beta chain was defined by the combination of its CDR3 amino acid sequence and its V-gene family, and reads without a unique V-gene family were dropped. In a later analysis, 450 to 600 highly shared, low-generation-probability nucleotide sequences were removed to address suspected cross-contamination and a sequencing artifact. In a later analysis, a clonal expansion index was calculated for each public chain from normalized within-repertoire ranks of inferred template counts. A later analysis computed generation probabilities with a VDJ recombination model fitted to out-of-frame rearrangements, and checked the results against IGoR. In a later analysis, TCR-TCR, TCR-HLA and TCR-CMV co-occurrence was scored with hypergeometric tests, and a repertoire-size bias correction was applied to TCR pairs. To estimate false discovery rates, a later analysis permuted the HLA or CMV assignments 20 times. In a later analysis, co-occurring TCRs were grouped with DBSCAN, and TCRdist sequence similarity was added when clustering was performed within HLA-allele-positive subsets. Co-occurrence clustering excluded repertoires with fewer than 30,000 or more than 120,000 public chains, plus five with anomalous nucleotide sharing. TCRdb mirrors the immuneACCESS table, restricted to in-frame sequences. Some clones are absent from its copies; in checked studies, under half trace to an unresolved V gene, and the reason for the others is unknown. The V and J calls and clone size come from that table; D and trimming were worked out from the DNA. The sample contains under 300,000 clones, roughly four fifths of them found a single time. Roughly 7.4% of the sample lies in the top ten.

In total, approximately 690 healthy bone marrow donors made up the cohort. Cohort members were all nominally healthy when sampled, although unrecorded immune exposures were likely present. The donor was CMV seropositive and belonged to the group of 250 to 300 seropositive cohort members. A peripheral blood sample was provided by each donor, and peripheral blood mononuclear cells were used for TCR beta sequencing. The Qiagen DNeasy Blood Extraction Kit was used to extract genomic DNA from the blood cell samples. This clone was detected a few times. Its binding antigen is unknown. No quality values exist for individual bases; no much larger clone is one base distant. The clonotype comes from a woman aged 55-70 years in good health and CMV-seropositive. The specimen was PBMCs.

The CDR3 protein: CASSFWGVNQPQHF. The DNA sequence is TGTGCCAGCAGCTTCTGGGGGGTCAATCAGCCCCAGCATTTT. This receptor chain uses TRBV7-9 and TRBJ1-5; the best D guess is TRBD1, with 5 bases matching. CDR3 length: 14 amino acids, cysteine to phenylalanine. The read is trimmed to its CDR3 DNA, 42 bases read in frame from base 1. The CDR1 and CDR2 encoded by the germline V gene (reference sequence) are SEHNR and FQNEAQ. Trimming takes 3 bases from V and 3 bases from J, and the germline ends sit 9 bases apart. Outside the CDR3, residues come from the reference TRBV7-9 and TRBJ1-5 proteins, so the full variable domain is: DTGVSQNPRHKITKRGQNVTFRCDPISEHNRLYWYRQTLGQGPEFLTYFQNEAQLEKSRLLSDRFSAERPKGSFSTLEIQRTEQGDSAMYLCASSFWGVNQPQHFGDGTRLSIL.